This TCR beta chain is drawn from a study of shared clonotypes between healthy human individuals. The study's findings and limits: Rarefaction showed that sequencing of sorted subsets was incomplete (despite large depth). Across a handful of donors, naive CD4 shared roughly 5%, naive CD8 approximately 3.5%, memory CD4 less than 2.5%, memory CD8 0.4% to 0.5%.

Splitting of CD4+ cells produced CD45RA+ naive and CD45RA-negative memory subsets. Points on this clone: Its cognate antigen is unknown. Within the sample, other DNA sequences also encode this same CDR3.

The V and J ends lost 1 base and 3 bases respectively, with 7 bases between them. This CDR3 has 13 residues. Germline-derived CDR1 and CDR2 are MGHRA and YSYEKL. Method: immunoSEQ multiplex PCR; TCRdb's copy keeps in-frame clones and lacks some. The data contain fewer than 2.5 million clones, 93% of them singletons. This chain connects TRBV4-1 to TRBJ2-7; D remains unclear. This receptor was identified in a man in his late teens or twenties in good health. Some clones in this sample may be carry-over from other donors' samples. The sample taken for sequencing was naive CD4+ T cells from PBMCs. Subset here: CD45RA+ positively selected. The CDR3 bases are TGCGCCAGCAGCCAAGCCTGGGACTACGAGCAGTACTTC. Protein product: CASSQAWDYEQYF.